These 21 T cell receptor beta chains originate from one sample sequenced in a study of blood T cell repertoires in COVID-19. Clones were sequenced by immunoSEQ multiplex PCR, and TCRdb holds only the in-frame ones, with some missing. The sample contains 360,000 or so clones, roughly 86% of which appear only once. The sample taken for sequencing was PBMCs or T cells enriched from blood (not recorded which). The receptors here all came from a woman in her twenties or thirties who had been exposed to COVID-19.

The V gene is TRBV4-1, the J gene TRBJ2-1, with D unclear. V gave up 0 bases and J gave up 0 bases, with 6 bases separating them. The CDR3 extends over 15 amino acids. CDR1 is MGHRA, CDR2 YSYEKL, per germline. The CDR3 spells CASSQETGSYNEQFF. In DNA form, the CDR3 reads TGCGCCAGCAGCCAAGAGACGGGCTCCTACAATGAGCAGTTCTTC.

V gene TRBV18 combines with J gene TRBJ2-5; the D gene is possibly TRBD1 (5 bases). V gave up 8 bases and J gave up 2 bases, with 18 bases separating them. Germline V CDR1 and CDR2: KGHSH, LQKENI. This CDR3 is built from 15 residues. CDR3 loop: CASRQGVGEQETQYF. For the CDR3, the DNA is TGTGCCAGCCGGCAGGGCGTTGGGGAACAAGAGACCCAGTACTTC.

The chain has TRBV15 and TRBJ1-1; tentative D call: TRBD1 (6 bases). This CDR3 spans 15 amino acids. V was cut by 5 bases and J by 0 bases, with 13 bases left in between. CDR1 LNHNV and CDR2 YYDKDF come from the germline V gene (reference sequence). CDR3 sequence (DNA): TGTGCCACCAGCGTACAGGGCAGTGTGAACACTGAAGCTTTCTTT. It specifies CATSVQGSVNTEAFF. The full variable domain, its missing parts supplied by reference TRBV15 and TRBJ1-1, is DAMVIQNPRYQVTQFGKPVTLSCSQTLNHNVMYWYQQKSSQAPKLLFHYYDKDFNNEADTPDNFQSRRPNTSFCFLDIRSPGLGDTAMYLCATSVQGSVNTEAFFGQGTRLTVV.

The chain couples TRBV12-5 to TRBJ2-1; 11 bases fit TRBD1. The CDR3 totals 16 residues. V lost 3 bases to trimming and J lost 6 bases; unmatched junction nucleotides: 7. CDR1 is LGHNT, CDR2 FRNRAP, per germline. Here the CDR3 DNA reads TGTGCTAGTGGTTTCCCCGGGACAGGGGGTTTCAATGAGCAGTTCTTC. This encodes CASGFPGTGGFNEQFF.

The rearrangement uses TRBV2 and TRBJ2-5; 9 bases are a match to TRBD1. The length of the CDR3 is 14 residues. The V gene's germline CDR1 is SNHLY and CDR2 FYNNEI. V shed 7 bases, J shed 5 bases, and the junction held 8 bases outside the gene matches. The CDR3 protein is CASNKQGARETQYF. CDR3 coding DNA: TGTGCCAGCAACAAACAGGGGGCGAGGGAGACCCAGTACTTC.

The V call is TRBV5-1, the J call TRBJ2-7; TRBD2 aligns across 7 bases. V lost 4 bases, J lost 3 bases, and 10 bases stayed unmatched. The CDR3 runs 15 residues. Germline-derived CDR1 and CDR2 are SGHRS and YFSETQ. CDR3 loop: CASSPLADVFYEQYF. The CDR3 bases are TGCGCCAGCAGCCCCCTAGCGGATGTCTTCTACGAGCAGTACTTC. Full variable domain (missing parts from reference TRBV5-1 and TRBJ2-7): KAGVTQTPRYLIKTRGQQVTLSCSPISGHRSVSWYQQTPGQGLQFLFEYFSETQRNKGNFPGRFSGRQFSNSRSEMNVSTLELGDSALYLCASSPLADVFYEQYFGPGTRLTVT.

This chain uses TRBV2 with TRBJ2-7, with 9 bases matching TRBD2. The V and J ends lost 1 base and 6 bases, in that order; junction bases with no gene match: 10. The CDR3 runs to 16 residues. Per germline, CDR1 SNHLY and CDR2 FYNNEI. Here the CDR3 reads CASSEEAAVAGAEQYF. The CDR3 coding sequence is TGTGCCAGCAGTGAAGAAGCCGCGGTAGCGGGAGCCGAGCAGTACTTC.

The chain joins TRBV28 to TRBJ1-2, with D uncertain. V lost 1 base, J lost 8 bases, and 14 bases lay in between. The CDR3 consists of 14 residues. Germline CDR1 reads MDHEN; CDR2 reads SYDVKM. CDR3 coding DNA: TGTGCCAGCAGTTTATCCCGACCCCTGAGGGGCTACACCTTC. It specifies CASSLSRPLRGYTF.

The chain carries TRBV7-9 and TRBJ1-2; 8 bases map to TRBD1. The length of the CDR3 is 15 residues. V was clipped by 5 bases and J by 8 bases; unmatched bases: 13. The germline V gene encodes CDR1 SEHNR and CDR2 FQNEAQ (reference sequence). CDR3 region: CASSRPGQDLKGYTF. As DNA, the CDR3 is TGTGCCAGCAGCCGACCGGGACAGGACCTAAAGGGCTACACCTTC.

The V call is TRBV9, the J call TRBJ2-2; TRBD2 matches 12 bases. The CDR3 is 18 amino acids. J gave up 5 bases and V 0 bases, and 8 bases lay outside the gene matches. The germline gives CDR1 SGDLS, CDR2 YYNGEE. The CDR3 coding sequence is TGTGCCAGCAGCGTAGAGGTTCTAGCGGGAGGGCCGACCGGGGAGCTGTTTTTT. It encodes CASSVEVLAGGPTGELFF.

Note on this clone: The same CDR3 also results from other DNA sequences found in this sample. CDR3 DNA: TGTGCCAGCAGCCGAGACAGCCCCTACGAGCAGTACTTC. Translation: CASSRDSPYEQYF. The chain combines TRBV28 with TRBJ2-7, with a tentative D call TRBD1 (5 bases). This CDR3 comprises 13 residues. CDR1 MDHEN and CDR2 SYDVKM come from the germline V gene. V lost 6 bases to trimming and J lost 2 bases, with 11 bases between them.

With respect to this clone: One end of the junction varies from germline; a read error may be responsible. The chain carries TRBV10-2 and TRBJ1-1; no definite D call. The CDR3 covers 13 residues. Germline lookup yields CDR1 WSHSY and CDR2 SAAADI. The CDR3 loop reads CASSLPGNAEAFF. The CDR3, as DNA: TGCGCCAGCAGTCTTCCCGGGAACGCTGAAGCTTTCTTT.

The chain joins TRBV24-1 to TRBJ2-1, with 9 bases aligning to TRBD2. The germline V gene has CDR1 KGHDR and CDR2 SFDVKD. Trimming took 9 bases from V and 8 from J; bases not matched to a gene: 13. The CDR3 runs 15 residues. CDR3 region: CATRGGAGGPHEQFF. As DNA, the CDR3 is TGTGCCACCCGAGGAGGGGCGGGAGGGCCACATGAGCAGTTCTTC.

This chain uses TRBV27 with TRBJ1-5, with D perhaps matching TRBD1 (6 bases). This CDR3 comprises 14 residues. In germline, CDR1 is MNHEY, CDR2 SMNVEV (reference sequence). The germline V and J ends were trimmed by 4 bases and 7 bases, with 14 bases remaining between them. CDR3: CASSYDRTSQPQHF. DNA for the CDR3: TGTGCCAGCAGTTACGACAGGACCTCGCAGCCCCAGCATTTT.

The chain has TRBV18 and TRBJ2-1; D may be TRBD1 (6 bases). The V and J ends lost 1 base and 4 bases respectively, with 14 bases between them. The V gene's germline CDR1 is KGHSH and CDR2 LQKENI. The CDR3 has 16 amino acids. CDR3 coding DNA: TGTGCCAGCTCACCACTTGCCCCACAGGGTTACAATGAGCAGTTCTTC. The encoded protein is CASSPLAPQGYNEQFF.

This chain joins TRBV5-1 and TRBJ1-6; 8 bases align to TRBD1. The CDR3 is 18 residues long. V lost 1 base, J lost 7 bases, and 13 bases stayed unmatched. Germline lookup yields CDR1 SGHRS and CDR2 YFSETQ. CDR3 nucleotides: TGCGCCAGCAGCTTGCAAGGGGGACAGGCCCGGAGGAATTCACCCCTCCACTTT. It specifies CASSLQGGQARRNSPLHF.

Written as DNA, the CDR3 is TGTGCCAGCAGGCCACAGGGGCTCCCTGGAAACACCATATATTTT. Its protein product is CASRPQGLPGNTIYF. The J gene is TRBJ1-3, the V gene TRBV27; 7 bases fit TRBD1. The V segment lost 6 bases and the J segment 2 bases; nucleotides outside the gene matches: 7. The CDR3 sequence is 15 residues long. The germline V gene has CDR1 MNHEY and CDR2 SMNVEV (reference sequence).

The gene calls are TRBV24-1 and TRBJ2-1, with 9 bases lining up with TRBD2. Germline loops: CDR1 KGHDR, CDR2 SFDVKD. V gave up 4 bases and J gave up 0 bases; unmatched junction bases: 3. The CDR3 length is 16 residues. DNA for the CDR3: TGTGCCACCAGTGACCTAGCGGGAAGCTCCTACAATGAGCAGTTCTTC. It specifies CATSDLAGSSYNEQFF.

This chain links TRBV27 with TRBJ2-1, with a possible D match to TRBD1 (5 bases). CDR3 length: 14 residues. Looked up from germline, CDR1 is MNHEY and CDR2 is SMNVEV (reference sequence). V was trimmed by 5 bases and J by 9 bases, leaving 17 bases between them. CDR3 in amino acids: CASSRRTGIPEQFF. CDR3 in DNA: TGTGCCAGCAGTCGTCGAACAGGAATACCTGAGCAGTTCTTC.

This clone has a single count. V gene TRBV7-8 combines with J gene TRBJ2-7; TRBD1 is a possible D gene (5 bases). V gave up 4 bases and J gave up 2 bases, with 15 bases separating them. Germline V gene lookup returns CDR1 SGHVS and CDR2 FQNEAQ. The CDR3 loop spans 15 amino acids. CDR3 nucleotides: TGTGCCAGCAGCTCCCCGACAGCTACCACCTACGAGCAGTACTTC. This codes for CASSSPTATTYEQYF.

DNA of the CDR3: TGTGCCAGCAGTTTAGCAGGGGGCGTATACGAGCAGTACTTC. Translated: CASSLAGGVYEQYF. The rearrangement uses TRBV28 and TRBJ2-7; 8 bases line up with TRBD1. In germline, CDR1 is MDHEN, CDR2 SYDVKM. Unmatched junction bases numbered 4, after V lost 2 bases and J lost 4 bases. This CDR3 is built from 14 residues.